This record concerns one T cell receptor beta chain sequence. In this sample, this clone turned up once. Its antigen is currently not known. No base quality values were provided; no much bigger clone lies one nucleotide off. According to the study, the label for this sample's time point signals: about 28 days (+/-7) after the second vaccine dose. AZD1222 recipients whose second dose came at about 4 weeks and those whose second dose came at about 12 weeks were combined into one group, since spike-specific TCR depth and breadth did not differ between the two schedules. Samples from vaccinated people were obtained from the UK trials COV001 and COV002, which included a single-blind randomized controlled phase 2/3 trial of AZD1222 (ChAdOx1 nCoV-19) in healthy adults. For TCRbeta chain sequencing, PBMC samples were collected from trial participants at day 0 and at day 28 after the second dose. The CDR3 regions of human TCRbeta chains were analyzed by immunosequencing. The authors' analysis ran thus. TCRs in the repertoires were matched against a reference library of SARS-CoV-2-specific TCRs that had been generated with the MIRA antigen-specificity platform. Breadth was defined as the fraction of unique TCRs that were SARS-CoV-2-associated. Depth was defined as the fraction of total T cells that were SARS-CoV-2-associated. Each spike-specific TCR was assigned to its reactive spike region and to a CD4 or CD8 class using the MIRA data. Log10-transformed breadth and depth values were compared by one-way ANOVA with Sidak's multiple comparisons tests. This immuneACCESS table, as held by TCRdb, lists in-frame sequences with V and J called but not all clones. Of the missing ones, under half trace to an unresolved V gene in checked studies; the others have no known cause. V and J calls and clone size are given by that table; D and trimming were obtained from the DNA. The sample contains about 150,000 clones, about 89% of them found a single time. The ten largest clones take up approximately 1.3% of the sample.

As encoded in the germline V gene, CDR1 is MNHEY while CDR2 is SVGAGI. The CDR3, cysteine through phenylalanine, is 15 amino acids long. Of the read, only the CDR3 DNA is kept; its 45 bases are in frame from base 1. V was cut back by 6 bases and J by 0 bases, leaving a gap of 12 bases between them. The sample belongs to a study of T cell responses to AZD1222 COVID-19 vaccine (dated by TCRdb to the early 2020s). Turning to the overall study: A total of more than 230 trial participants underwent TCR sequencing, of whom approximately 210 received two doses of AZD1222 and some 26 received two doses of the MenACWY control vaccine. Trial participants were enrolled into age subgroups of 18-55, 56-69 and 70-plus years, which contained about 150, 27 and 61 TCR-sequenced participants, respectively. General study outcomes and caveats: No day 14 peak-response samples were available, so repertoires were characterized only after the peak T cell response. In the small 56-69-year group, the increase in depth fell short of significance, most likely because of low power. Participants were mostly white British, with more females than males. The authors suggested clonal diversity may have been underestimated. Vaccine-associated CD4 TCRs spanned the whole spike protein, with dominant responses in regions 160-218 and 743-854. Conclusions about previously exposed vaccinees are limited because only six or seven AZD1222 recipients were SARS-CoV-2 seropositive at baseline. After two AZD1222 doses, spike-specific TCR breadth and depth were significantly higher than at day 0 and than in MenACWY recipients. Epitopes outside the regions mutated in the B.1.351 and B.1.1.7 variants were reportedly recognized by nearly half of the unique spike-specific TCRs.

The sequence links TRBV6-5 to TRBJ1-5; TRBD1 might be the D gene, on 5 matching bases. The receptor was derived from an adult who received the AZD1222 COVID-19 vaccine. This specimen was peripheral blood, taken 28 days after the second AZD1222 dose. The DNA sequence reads TGTGCCAGCAGGACAAGACAGAGTAGCAATCAGCCCCAGCATTTT. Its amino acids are CASRTRQSSNQPQHF.